This T cell receptor beta chain is from a study of long-term antiretroviral therapy in people with HIV. Germline assignment: CDR1 SQVTM and CDR2 ANQGSEA. V dropped 4 bases and J dropped 7 bases, with 25 bases sitting between them. The CDR3 covers 17 residues. Regarding this clone: The target antigen is unknown.

An immunoSEQ assay, version v3.0, was performed at survey level. Sequencing was directed toward roughly 40,000-55,000 T-cell genomes in each sample. Assay: immunoSEQ multiplex PCR; the TCRdb copy retains only in-frame clones and omits some. There are more than 20,000 clones in the sample; about 85% occur only once, and roughly 4% lies in the top ten. Study outcomes and limitations: Specimens of blood were obtained during 2004 to 2017, possibly under older ART regimens. Repertoires from HIV showed CDR3 length ranges narrower than those of controls. Post-treatment diversity went higher with ART but stayed below transplant donor controls.

The source of this sequence is a woman in her 30s with HIV. V usage is TRBV29-1 and J usage is TRBJ2-2; D perhaps matches TRBD1 (6 bases). The input for sequencing was unsorted PBMCs, taken 1.9 years after starting antiretroviral therapy. The CDR3 is CSVALNLRDTFYGELFF. The CDR3 nucleotides read TGCAGCGTTGCGCTCAATCTCCGGGACACTTTCTACGGGGAGCTGTTTTTT.